The clone carrying this T cell receptor beta chain was observed a handful of times. The V and J ends lost 4 bases and 8 bases, in that order; junction bases with no gene match: 3. The germline CDR1 and CDR2 sequences are SGHTA and FQGNSA. This CDR3 has 15 residues. This entry is derived from a study of blood T cell repertoires in COVID-19. At the level of the study: Italy, Spain and the United States were the sources of the convalescent and acute COVID-19 samples. PBMCs, B-cell-depleted T cells, or T cells were the source of the cDNA or gDNA that made up the material.

Per the original data handling: Researchers report that nucleated cell counts were estimated from reference gene primer amplification. Produced via immunoSEQ multiplex PCR; TCRdb's table is partial and in-frame only. D and trimming come from the DNA, and the V and J calls and clone size come from that table. The repertoire holds over 400,000 clones, with 75% to 90% as singletons. This chain links TRBV7-2 with TRBJ2-1; the match to TRBD2 covers 15 bases. The source of this sequence is a human donor in a cohort sampled during active COVID-19. The specimen sequenced was peripheral blood. The CDR3 loop reads CASSWTSGRADEQFF. CDR3 DNA: TGTGCCAGCAGCTGGACTAGCGGGAGGGCCGATGAGCAGTTCTTC.